The 28 T cell receptor beta chains in this list originate from one sample, sequenced in a study of T-cell reconstitution after alpha-beta-depleted transplantation in children. Preparing the TCRbeta library involved the use of unique molecular identifiers. TCRdb reprocessed the PCR reads via MiXCR and lists one record per CDR3 protein. Seen here are about 480,000 distinct CDR3 sequences, around an eighth observed once, and the top ten hold around 6.1%. The material sequenced was PBMCs from the stem cell graft donor, taken from the stem cell graft. The receptors stem from a human donor who donated a stem cell graft to a child with combined immunodeficiency.

This clonotype was seen ten or more times. The V call is TRBV11-1, the J call TRBJ2-5, with unresolved D. Germline assignment: CDR1 SGHAT and CDR2 FQDESV (reference sequence). V shed 0 bases and J shed 1 base, with 9 bases lying between them. This CDR3 is built from 15 residues. CDR3 region: CASSLARYSQETQYF. In nucleotides, the CDR3 is TGTGCCAGCAGCTTAGCGCGGTACAGCCAAGAGACCCAGTACTTC.

This clonotype was picked up a small number of times. The chain uses TRBV6-2 or TRBV6-3 and TRBJ2-7, with a possible D match to TRBD2 (6 bases). CDR1 is MNHEY and CDR2 is SVGEGT in the germline V gene. Trimming took 10 bases from V and 0 from J, leaving 16 bases between them. The CDR3 consists of 14 residues. CDR3 region: CATLAEGSSYEQYF. DNA for the CDR3: TGTGCCACCTTAGCGGAGGGGAGCTCCTACGAGCAGTACTTC.

CDR3 nucleotides: TGCAGCGTTTGGACTAGCGGGAGAGAAGGAGAGACCCAGTACTTC. Its protein product is CSVWTSGREGETQYF. This chain connects TRBV29-1 to TRBJ2-5, with 13 bases matching TRBD2. The V gene end was trimmed by 5 bases and the J gene end by 4 bases; junction bases not matched to a gene: 7. This CDR3 contains 15 residues. Germline V gene sequence: CDR1 SQVTM, CDR2 ANQGSEA. Variable domain in full (rest from reference TRBV29-1 and TRBJ2-5): SAVISQKPSRDICQRGTSLTIQCQVDSQVTMMFWYRQQPGQSLTLIATANQGSEATYESGFVIDKFPISRPNLTFSTLTVSNMSPEDSSIYLCSVWTSGREGETQYFGPGTRLLVL.

The chain is built from TRBV30 and TRBJ2-1; perhaps D is TRBD1 or TRBD2 (5 bases each). The germline gives CDR1 GTSNPN, CDR2 SVGIG (reference sequence). This CDR3 is 15 amino acids long. V was cut by 2 bases and J by 0 bases, with 11 bases left in between. CDR3 protein: CAWSKPGSSYNEQFF. In DNA form, the CDR3 reads TGTGCCTGGAGTAAGCCAGGGAGCTCCTACAATGAGCAGTTCTTC.

The gene calls are TRBV6-2 or TRBV6-3 and TRBJ2-7; the D call may be TRBD1 or TRBD2 (5 bases each). From germline, CDR1 is MNHEY and CDR2 SVGEGT. The CDR3 has 17 amino acids. The V end lost 2 bases, the J end lost 4 bases, and 21 bases lay between the germline ends. The DNA of the CDR3 is TGTGCCAGCAGTTACCCCATTGGGGACGTGAGGAGGTACGAGCAGTACTTC. It encodes CASSYPIGDVRRYEQYF.

The chain combines TRBV30 with TRBJ2-5; possibly TRBD1 for D (5 bases). The CDR3 runs 13 residues. Germline assignment: CDR1 GTSNPN and CDR2 SVGIG (reference sequence). V lost 1 base, J lost 5 bases, and 11 bases lay in between. CDR3 in DNA: TGTGCCTGGAGTGGAACGAAGGGGGAGACCCAGTACTTC. This encodes CAWSGTKGETQYF.

In its sample, this clonotype was seen many times. CDR3 loop: CATSDFRGVRDTQYF. As DNA, the CDR3 is TGTGCCACCAGTGATTTTCGTGGAGTTCGGGATACGCAGTATTTT. The chain links TRBV24-1 to TRBJ2-3; unclear D gene. V was pared by 1 base and J by 6 bases, with 13 bases between. The CDR3 loop spans 15 amino acids. The germline gives CDR1 KGHDR, CDR2 SFDVKD.

This clonotype was recorded many times. The chain couples TRBV10-3 to TRBJ2-2, with 11 bases identical to TRBD2. The CDR3 extends over 14 amino acids. With 6 bases clipped from V and 6 bases from J, the junction kept 3 bases outside the gene matches. The V gene's germline CDR1 is ENHRY and CDR2 SYGVKD. The CDR3, as DNA: TGTGCCATCAGAACTAGCGGGAGCGCCGGGGAGCTGTTTTTT. Amino acids: CAIRTSGSAGELFF.

This clonotype was counted only a few times. The chain employs TRBV7-6 and TRBJ1-4; no reliable D call. CDR1 and CDR2 from the germline V gene are SGHVS and FNYEAQ. The CDR3 consists of 14 residues. V was cut by 5 bases and J by 0 bases, with 7 bases left in between. In nucleotides, the CDR3 is TGTGCCAGCAGCCGGGCAGCAACTAATGAAAAACTGTTTTTT. Its protein is CASSRAATNEKLFF.

This clonotype was seen ten or more times. The chain has TRBV7-9 and TRBJ2-4; no definite D call. CDR1 and CDR2 (germline): SEHNR, FQNEAQ (reference sequence). This CDR3 has 14 amino acids. Trimming removed 1 base at V and 5 bases at J, with 9 bases between. CDR3: CASSLVSDQNIQYF. The CDR3 DNA follows: TGTGCCAGCAGCTTAGTGAGTGACCAAAACATTCAGTACTTC.

This clonotype was seen ten or more times. The chain carries TRBV6-4 and TRBJ2-1, with 14 bases matching TRBD2. This CDR3 comprises 21 residues. V was clipped by 5 bases and J by 1 base; unmatched bases: 16. The V gene's germline CDR1 is MRHNA and CDR2 SNTAGT. The CDR3 sequence is CASSPRTSGRPIVLSYNEQFF. CDR3 nucleotide sequence: TGTGCCAGCAGTCCCAGGACTAGCGGGAGGCCAATTGTACTTTCCTACAATGAGCAGTTCTTC.

The chain combines TRBV18 with TRBJ2-7; 9 nucleotides match TRBD1. This CDR3 contains 15 residues. V trimming: 3 bases; J trimming: 5 bases; junction bases outside the gene matches: 8. CDR1 is KGHSH and CDR2 is LQKENI in the germline V gene. Written as DNA, the CDR3 is TGTGCCAGCTCACCGCGGACAGGGGAGAACCACGAGCAGTACTTC. Protein sequence: CASSPRTGENHEQYF.

This clonotype has a handful of counts. The gene calls are TRBV10-3 and TRBJ1-1; 8 positions agree with TRBD1. Trimming cost V 5 bases and J 6 bases; bases outside gene matches: 5. The CDR3 is made up of 13 amino acids. Germline-derived CDR1 and CDR2 are ENHRY and SYGVKD. The CDR3 nucleotides are TGTGCCATCAGTTTGGGCAGGGGGCCTGAAGCTTTCTTT. Translation gives CAISLGRGPEAFF.

This clonotype was observed a few times. The rearrangement joins TRBV7-8 to TRBJ2-5; no clear D. V was pared by 1 base and J by 7 bases, with 16 bases between. Germline lookup yields CDR1 SGHVS and CDR2 FQNEAQ. The CDR3 sequence is 15 residues long. CDR3 in amino acids: CASSLGLTSMGTQYF. The CDR3 nucleotides are TGTGCCAGCAGCTTAGGACTGACCAGCATGGGGACCCAGTACTTC.

CDR3 DNA: TGCAGTGTCGAGGGGCAGGGGAATGGCTACACCTTC. This gives the protein CSVEGQGNGYTF. The chain has TRBV20-1 and TRBJ1-2; D possibly corresponds to TRBD1 (6 bases). CDR1 DFQATT and CDR2 SNEGSKA come from the germline V gene (reference sequence). The CDR3 totals 12 residues. Trimming left V 7 bases short and J 6 bases short, with 15 bases between.

Worth noting for this clonotype: Mismatch with germline at one junction end may stem from a read error. This CDR3 is CASSRWGPLRF. The CDR3 nucleotides read TGTGCCAGCAGCCGATGGGGGCCATTGAGGTTC. The V call is TRBV11-2, the J call TRBJ2-7, with a possible D match to TRBD1 (6 bases). Germline V gives CDR1 SGHAT, CDR2 FQNNGV. The CDR3 spans 11 residues.

This clonotype has ten or more counts. Germline and junction disagree at one end, which may indicate a read error. The rearrangement links TRBV28 to TRBJ2-1; 10 bases are shared with TRBD2. The CDR3 has 12 amino acids. CDR1 MDHEN and CDR2 SYDVKM come from the germline V gene. CDR3 residues: CASSPLTSGYLF. The CDR3, as DNA: TGTGCCAGCAGTCCATTGACTAGCGGGTACCTCTTC.

The V gene is TRBV27, the J gene TRBJ1-6, with a tentative D call TRBD1 (5 bases). Germline V gene data show CDR1 as MNHEY and CDR2 as SMNVEV (reference sequence). V lost 9 bases to trimming and J lost 0 bases, with 12 bases between them. The CDR3 is made up of 15 amino acids. CDR3 bases: TGTGCCAGGGCTGGGGGTTTCTCCTATAATTCACCCCTCCACTTT. Its protein is CARAGGFSYNSPLHF.

On this clonotype itself: This CDR3 fails to terminate in the conserved phenylalanine or tryptophan, so it likely reflects a read error. This chain links TRBV5-1 with TRBJ2-7; D might be TRBD1 or TRBD2, each matching 6 bases. CDR3 size: 14 residues. V was cut by 4 bases and J by 6 bases, with 17 bases left in between. Germline V gene data show CDR1 as SGHRS and CDR2 as YFSETQ. The CDR3 sequence is CASSPSGAFFEQYL. In nucleotides, the CDR3 is TGCGCCAGCAGCCCGTCGGGGGCCTTTTTCGAGCAGTACTTG.

The rearrangement uses TRBV29-1 and TRBJ2-7; 9 bases align to TRBD1. With V trimmed by 5 bases and J by 2 bases, 4 bases remained unmatched. The CDR3 is made up of 13 amino acids. CDR1 and CDR2 from the germline V gene are SQVTM and ANQGSEA. CDR3 DNA sequence: TGCAGCGTTTGGACAGGGGTGACCTACGAGCAGTACTTC. Its protein product is CSVWTGVTYEQYF.

The rearrangement uses TRBV27 and TRBJ2-3; D may be TRBD1 (6 bases). Trimming took 0 bases from V and 0 from J, leaving 13 bases between them. Germline V gene data show CDR1 as MNHEY and CDR2 as SMNVEV (reference sequence). The CDR3 is 17 amino acids. The CDR3: CASSLSGTGSSTDTQYF. The CDR3, as DNA: TGTGCCAGCAGTTTATCGGGTACAGGGAGTAGCACAGATACGCAGTATTTT.

This clonotype was counted at least ten times. The rearrangement links TRBV9 to TRBJ2-1; D unclear. The ends were cut back, 3 bases at V and 4 bases at J, with 11 bases in the middle. Germline V lookup: CDR1 SGDLS, CDR2 YYNGEE. The CDR3 is 14 amino acids. CDR3 sequence reads: CASSAEHEYNEQFF. As DNA, the CDR3 is TGTGCCAGCAGCGCGGAGCACGAGTACAATGAGCAGTTCTTC.

The rearrangement links TRBV10-3 to TRBJ1-3; D gene unclear. The CDR3 sequence is 13 residues long. Germline CDR1 ENHRY, CDR2 SYGVKD. Between the trimmed V and J ends, which lost 4 bases and 4 bases, there was a span of 8 bases. CDR3 sequence (DNA): TGTGCCATCAGTGTCGGTTTGGGAAACACCATATATTTT. It codes for CAISVGLGNTIYF.

This clonotype was seen at least ten times. The chain has TRBV6-5 and TRBJ2-7; 9 bases line up with TRBD1. Looked up from germline, CDR1 is MNHEY and CDR2 is SVGAGI. This CDR3 has 16 residues. Germline trimming cut 0 bases from V and 5 bases from J; bases unmatched to any gene: 8. This CDR3 is CASSYSPGTGTHEQYF. Here the CDR3 DNA reads TGTGCCAGCAGTTACTCTCCCGGGACAGGGACACACGAGCAGTACTTC.

This chain links TRBV12-3 or TRBV12-4 with TRBJ2-5; perhaps TRBD2 as D (5 bases). Trimming removed 5 bases from V and 1 base from J, with 11 bases in between. The CDR3 is made up of 14 amino acids. Written as DNA, the CDR3 is TGTGCCAGCAGTCCTCAAAGCGGCCAAGAGACCCAGTACTTC. Translation gives CASSPQSGQETQYF.

This chain links TRBV29-1 with TRBJ2-3; D gene unclear. The germline V gene has CDR1 SQVTM and CDR2 ANQGSEA. V was cut by 4 bases and J by 1 base, with 15 bases left in between. This CDR3 is built from 15 residues. CDR3 protein: CSVVRPETGTDTQYF. Written as DNA, the CDR3 is TGCAGCGTTGTGCGGCCCGAAACCGGCACAGATACGCAGTATTTT.

This chain's CDR3 is CASSYSGQQYNEQFF. CDR3 DNA: TGTGCCAGCAGTTACTCGGGCCAGCAATACAATGAGCAGTTCTTC. V usage is TRBV6-5 and J usage is TRBJ2-1; the D is unclear. Trimming removed 0 bases from V and 4 bases from J, with 10 bases in between. CDR3 length equals 15 residues. CDR1 and CDR2 (germline): MNHEY, SVGAGI.

This sequence joins TRBV3-1 and TRBJ2-7; the match to TRBD2 covers 7 bases. V lost 7 bases and J lost 6; bases outside the gene matches: 9. The CDR3 runs to 13 residues. The V gene's germline CDR1 is LGHDT and CDR2 YNNKEL (reference sequence). The CDR3 loop reads CASTPGLVGEQYF. The CDR3 coding sequence is TGTGCCAGCACCCCCGGACTAGTGGGCGAGCAGTACTTC.